These T cell receptor beta chains were read from a single sample in a study of molecular identifiers for immune sequencing clone quantification. TCRdb passed the PCR reads through MiXCR, listing each CDR3 protein once. There are approximately 100,000 distinct CDR3 sequences in the sample; roughly a third occur only once, and 4% to 5% lies in the top ten. Sequenced: naive CD8+ T cells from blood, with Jurkat cell RNA spiked in. The origin of the receptors is a human donor in good health. Some libraries in this study had Jurkat cell RNA spiked in. The CDR3 runs from the conserved cysteine through the conserved F or W. The D gene is left open where the match is weak. Only some rows state a clone size, as once, few, many or a class for expanded clones.

d_call: -
v_call: TRBV28
clone_size: few
j_call: TRBJ2-1
cdr3_aa: CASRTYREQFF
cdr3_nt: TGTGCCAGCAGGACCTACCGGGAGCAGTTCTTC

d_call: TRBD1
v_call: TRBV20-1
clone_size: -
j_call: TRBJ1-4
cdr3_aa: CSASWDSDNEKLFF
cdr3_nt: TGCAGTGCTAGCTGGGACAGTGATAATGAAAAACTGTTTTTT

d_call: TRBD2
v_call: TRBV7-9
clone_size: -
j_call: TRBJ2-1
cdr3_aa: CASSLIAGEQFF
cdr3_nt: TGTGCCAGCAGCTTGATAGCGGGAGAGCAGTTCTTC

d_call: TRBD2
v_call: TRBV27
clone_size: few
j_call: TRBJ2-4
cdr3_aa: CASSPLAGASSIQYF
cdr3_nt: TGTGCCAGCAGTCCGCTAGCGGGAGCCTCAAGCATTCAGTACTTC

d_call: -
v_call: TRBV28
clone_size: many
j_call: TRBJ2-7
cdr3_aa: CASSLSLGRNAEGPLSYEQYF
cdr3_nt: TGTGCCAGCAGTTTATCGCTGGGACGGAACGCGGAGGGGCCCCTTTCCTACGAGCAGTACTTC

d_call: -
v_call: TRBV20-1
clone_size: few
j_call: TRBJ2-5
cdr3_aa: CSATRGEGAQYF
cdr3_nt: TGCAGTGCCACCAGGGGGGAGGGGGCCCAGTACTTC

d_call: TRBD2
v_call: TRBV6-5
clone_size: many
j_call: TRBJ2-3
cdr3_aa: CASRRGTDTQYF
cdr3_nt: TGTGCCAGCAGGCGGGGGACAGATACGCAGTATTTT

d_call: -
v_call: TRBV2
clone_size: few
j_call: TRBJ2-6
cdr3_aa: CASSKSLYSGANVLTF
cdr3_nt: TGTGCCAGCAGCAAGTCCCTCTACTCTGGGGCCAACGTCCTGACTTTC

d_call: -
v_call: TRBV7-6
clone_size: -
j_call: TRBJ2-7
cdr3_aa: CASSIPGPTEDEQNF
cdr3_nt: TGTGCCAGCAGCATCCCGGGCCCTACTGAGGACGAGCAGAACTTC

d_call: -
v_call: TRBV6-7
clone_size: -
j_call: TRBJ1-3
cdr3_aa: CASSYGSVRNTIYF
cdr3_nt: TGTGCCAGCAGTTACGGTTCGGTGCGGAACACCATATATTTT

d_call: TRBD2
v_call: TRBV7-2
clone_size: -
j_call: TRBJ2-7
cdr3_aa: CASSLAGLVSYEQCF
cdr3_nt: TGTGCCAGCAGCTTAGCCGGACTAGTCTCCTACGAGCAGTGCTTC

d_call: TRBD1
v_call: TRBV4-3
clone_size: many
j_call: TRBJ2-7
cdr3_aa: CASSQDRRQGAREQYF
cdr3_nt: TGCGCCAGCAGCCAAGATAGGCGACAGGGGGCGCGGGAGCAGTACTTC

d_call: TRBD2
v_call: TRBV28
clone_size: -
j_call: TRBJ2-3
cdr3_aa: CASTPGGTDTQYF
cdr3_nt: TGTGCCAGCACCCCGGGGGGTACAGATACGCAGTATTTT

d_call: TRBD1
v_call: TRBV2
clone_size: -
j_call: TRBJ1-5
cdr3_aa: CASRDRYPVENQPQHF
cdr3_nt: TGTGCCAGCAGGGACAGGTACCCGGTGGAGAATCAGCCCCAGCATTTT

d_call: -
v_call: TRBV4-1
clone_size: -
j_call: TRBJ2-5
cdr3_aa: CASSQLWTKSGETQYF
cdr3_nt: TGCGCCAGCAGCCAACTTTGGACCAAGAGTGGGGAGACCCAGTACTTC

d_call: -
v_call: TRBV7-6
clone_size: many
j_call: TRBJ2-7
cdr3_aa: CASSLVSGVEQYF
cdr3_nt: TGTGCCAGCAGCTTAGTGTCAGGGGTCGAGCAGTACTTC

d_call: -
v_call: TRBV7-9
clone_size: -
j_call: TRBJ1-1
cdr3_aa: CASSQGSSWGTEAFF
cdr3_nt: TGTGCCAGCAGCCAGGGGTCCTCGTGGGGGACTGAAGCTTTCTTT

d_call: TRBD1
v_call: TRBV9
clone_size: few
j_call: TRBJ1-1
cdr3_aa: CASSVGTGTNTEAFF
cdr3_nt: TGTGCCAGCAGCGTAGGGACAGGGACGAACACTGAAGCTTTCTTT

d_call: -
v_call: TRBV28
clone_size: many
j_call: TRBJ2-7
cdr3_aa: CASSYLTTGTLYEQYF
cdr3_nt: TGTGCCAGCAGTTATCTGACAACCGGGACCCTTTACGAGCAGTACTTC

d_call: -
v_call: TRBV4-2
clone_size: -
j_call: TRBJ2-7
cdr3_aa: CASSREQLDEQYF
cdr3_nt: TGTGCCAGCAGCCGGGAACAGTTGGACGAGCAGTACTTC

d_call: -
v_call: TRBV27
clone_size: -
j_call: TRBJ2-3
cdr3_aa: CASSPPTGTSTDTQYF
cdr3_nt: TGTGCCAGCAGTCCTCCGACGGGAACTAGCACAGATACGCAGTATTTT

d_call: TRBD2
v_call: TRBV2
clone_size: few
j_call: TRBJ2-7
cdr3_aa: CASSETVASGNLYEQYF
cdr3_nt: TGTGCCAGCAGTGAAACGGTGGCTAGCGGGAATCTGTACGAGCAGTACTTC

d_call: TRBD1
v_call: TRBV5-6
clone_size: -
j_call: TRBJ2-2
cdr3_aa: CASSFGLGGGTGELFF
cdr3_nt: TGTGCCAGCAGCTTTGGCCTAGGGGGCGGCACCGGGGAGCTGTTTTTT